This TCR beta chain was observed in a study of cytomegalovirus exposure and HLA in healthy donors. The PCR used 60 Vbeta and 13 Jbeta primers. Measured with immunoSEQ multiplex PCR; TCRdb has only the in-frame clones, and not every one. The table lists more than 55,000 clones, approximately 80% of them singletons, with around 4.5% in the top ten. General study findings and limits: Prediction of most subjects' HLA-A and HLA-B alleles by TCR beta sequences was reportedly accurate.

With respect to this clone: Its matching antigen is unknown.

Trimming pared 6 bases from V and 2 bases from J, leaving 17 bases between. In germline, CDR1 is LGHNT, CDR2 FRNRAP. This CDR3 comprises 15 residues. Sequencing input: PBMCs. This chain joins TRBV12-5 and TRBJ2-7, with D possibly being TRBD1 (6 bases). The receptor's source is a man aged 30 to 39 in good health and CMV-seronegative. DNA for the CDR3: TGTGCTAGTGGACCTACGACAGGCCCTACCTACGAGCAGTACTTC. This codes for CASGPTTGPTYEQYF.